This TCR beta chain was sequenced in a study of cytomegalovirus exposure and HLA in healthy donors. PCR used 60 Vbeta primers and 13 Jbeta primers. Libraries were prepared by immunoSEQ multiplex PCR; TCRdb keeps only in-frame clonotypes and omits some of them. The sample holds approximately 130,000 clones; around 70% are singletons and the top ten take about 3%. CDR1 is LNHDA, CDR2 SQIVND, per germline (reference sequence). Unmatched junction bases numbered 14, after V lost 5 bases and J lost 6 bases. This CDR3 has 16 residues. Sequencing was done on a sample of PBMCs. The chain links TRBV19 to TRBJ2-7; TRBD1 matches at 9 bases. This sequence was found in a woman aged 55-70 years in good health and CMV-seropositive. The CDR3 region is CASSAKPGQGIREQYF. For the CDR3, the DNA is TGTGCCAGTAGTGCAAAACCGGGACAGGGTATCCGCGAGCAGTACTTC.